These 29 T cell receptor beta chains came from one sample sequenced in a study of memory CD4+ T cells and cytomegalovirus serostatus. Only in-frame clones appear in the TCRdb table, and some are missing; sequencing was by immunoSEQ multiplex PCR. The sample lists about 64,000 clones; roughly 80% were seen once. The sort gate was single viable CD3+CD4+CD8-CD45RO+ cells for memory CD4+ T cells. The sample taken for sequencing was memory CD4+ T cells from blood. The source of these receptors is an adult in good health and CMV-seronegative.

The chain has TRBV29-1 and TRBJ1-1; no clear D. The CDR3 is 12 residues long. Per the germline V gene, CDR1 is SQVTM and CDR2 is ANQGSEA. Trimming pared 4 bases from V and 1 base from J, leaving 7 bases between. DNA of the CDR3: TGCAGCGTTGGTCGGACGAACACTGAAGCTTTCTTT. Protein product: CSVGRTNTEAFF.

V gene TRBV25-1 combines with J gene TRBJ1-6; 9 bases line up with TRBD1. This CDR3 is built from 14 residues. Germline CDR1 MGHDK, CDR2 SYGVNS. The ends lost 6 bases at V and 7 bases at J; junction bases unmatched: 4. CDR3 coding DNA: TGTGCCAGCAGCGGACAGGGGTGGAATTCACCCCTCCACTTT. Encoded protein: CASSGQGWNSPLHF.

The sample holds a few counts of this clone. The V and J genes are TRBV9 and TRBJ1-2, with D possibly matching TRBD1 (5 bases). The CDR3 has 17 amino acids. The V end lost 0 bases, the J end lost 6 bases, and 21 bases lay between the germline ends. CDR1 and CDR2 from the germline V gene are SGDLS and YYNGEE. The CDR3 sequence is CASSVATWGGTGDGYTF. As DNA, the CDR3 is TGTGCCAGCAGCGTAGCTACGTGGGGGGGTACAGGTGATGGCTACACCTTC.

The V gene is TRBV6-1, the J gene TRBJ1-5, with D unresolved. The CDR3 is 20 amino acids. The ends were cut back, 3 bases at V and 2 bases at J, with 26 bases in the middle. CDR1 is MNHNS, CDR2 SASEGT, per germline. The CDR3 DNA reads as TGTGCCAGCAGTGATATTGCCTATCACGTGGGAACTGAGGGCAATCAGCCCCAGCATTTT. Translation: CASSDIAYHVGTEGNQPQHF.

This clone was counted between two and nine times. This rearrangement joins TRBV6-6 to TRBJ1-4, with D tentatively TRBD1 (6 bases). Deletions cut 0 bases from V and 6 bases from J, with 11 bases between. CDR3 length equals 15 residues. Germline V gene sequence: CDR1 MNHNY, CDR2 SVGAGI (reference sequence). As DNA, the CDR3 is TGTGCCAGCAGTTACTCGGGGGGCTTCGATGAAAAACTGTTTTTT. This gives the protein CASSYSGGFDEKLFF.

This clone was detected a few times. The CDR3 DNA reads as TGTGCCAGCAGCTATTATGAAGGCTACACCTTC. It specifies CASSYYEGYTF. The chain carries TRBV25-1 and TRBJ1-2; D gene unclear. CDR1 and CDR2 from the germline V gene are MGHDK and SYGVNS. CDR3 length: 11 amino acids. V was pared by 6 bases and J by 8 bases, with 10 bases between.

The chain links TRBV29-1 to TRBJ2-2; D gene unclear. The germline gives CDR1 SQVTM, CDR2 ANQGSEA. V lost 3 bases, J lost 3 bases, and 8 bases lay in between. The CDR3 runs 13 residues. The CDR3 DNA follows: TGCAGCGTTGATGTGGGCTACACCGGGGAGCTGTTTTTT. It codes for CSVDVGYTGELFF.

V and J are TRBV4-1 and TRBJ1-4; no clear D gene. The CDR3 runs 13 residues. Trimming took 4 bases from V and 6 from J, leaving 9 bases between them. Germline V lookup: CDR1 MGHRA, CDR2 YSYEKL. The CDR3 DNA reads as TGCGCCAGCAGCCTGGACGGTGATGAAAAACTGTTTTTT. Amino acid sequence: CASSLDGDEKLFF.

The J gene is TRBJ2-7, the V gene TRBV6-6, with D unclear. Trimming took 2 bases from V and 5 from J, leaving 4 bases between them. The CDR3 extends over 11 amino acids. CDR1 and CDR2 (germline): MNHNY, SVGAGI (reference sequence). CDR3 in amino acids: CASSYMHEQYF. The CDR3 DNA reads TGTGCCAGCAGTTACATGCACGAGCAGTACTTC.

CDR3 region: CASSPLPGGGYTF. In DNA form, the CDR3 reads TGTGCCAGCAGCCCCCTCCCGGGCGGTGGCTACACCTTC. This rearrangement joins TRBV7-3 to TRBJ1-2; D not resolved. The CDR3 consists of 13 residues. CDR1 is SGHTA and CDR2 is FQGTGA in the germline V gene. V lost 5 bases to trimming and J lost 7 bases, with 14 bases between them.

The chain recombines TRBV18 with TRBJ2-1; D is unresolved. The CDR3 is 15 amino acids. Germline CDR1 reads KGHSH; CDR2 reads LQKENI. V lost 1 base to trimming and J lost 4 bases, with 11 bases between them. The CDR3, as DNA: TGTGCCAGCTCACCACAGGGCGTCGCGTACAATGAGCAGTTCTTC. This gives the protein CASSPQGVAYNEQFF.

The J gene is TRBJ1-2, the V gene TRBV11-2; a possible D gene is TRBD1 (6 bases). This CDR3 contains 14 residues. Germline CDR1 and CDR2: SGHAT and FQNNGV. Trimming pared 1 base from V and 8 bases from J, leaving 14 bases between. The CDR3 spells CASSLVDSGAGYTF. The CDR3 nucleotides read TGTGCCAGCAGCTTAGTGGACAGTGGAGCGGGCTACACCTTC.

The chain employs TRBV29-1 and TRBJ2-2; the D is unclear. Germline V gene data show CDR1 as SQVTM and CDR2 as ANQGSEA. There are 15 residues in the CDR3. Deletions cut 0 bases from V and 4 bases from J, with 12 bases between. In DNA, the CDR3 is TGCAGCGTTGAAGATAGGAGTTTGCCCACCGGGGAGCTGTTTTTT. It specifies CSVEDRSLPTGELFF.

This clone was seen only a few times. The chain is built from TRBV6-5 and TRBJ1-6; maybe TRBD1 (5 bases). CDR1 and CDR2 from the germline V gene are MNHEY and SVGAGI. This CDR3 comprises 16 residues. V lost 4 bases, J lost 8 bases, and 18 bases lay in between. The CDR3 spells CASSWAGKGIDSPLHF. DNA of the CDR3: TGTGCCAGCAGTTGGGCAGGGAAAGGGATAGATTCACCCCTCCACTTT.

This sequence joins TRBV5-6 and TRBJ2-7; tentative D call: TRBD2 (6 bases). CDR3 size: 14 residues. The germline V and J ends were trimmed by 0 bases and 4 bases, with 11 bases remaining between them. Germline lookup yields CDR1 SGHDT and CDR2 YYEEEE. This chain's CDR3 is CASSLATGEYEQYF. The CDR3 DNA is TGTGCCAGCAGCTTGGCTACGGGGGAATACGAGCAGTACTTC.

The V call is TRBV2, the J call TRBJ2-2, with 9 bases identical to TRBD1. Germline V gene data show CDR1 as SNHLY and CDR2 as FYNNEI. This CDR3 spans 15 amino acids. The trim removed 9 bases at V and 5 bases at J, leaving 10 bases unmatched. CDR3 sequence reads: CASARTGGYTGELFF. CDR3 sequence (DNA): TGTGCCAGTGCTAGAACAGGGGGCTATACCGGGGAGCTGTTTTTT.

The rearrangement links TRBV19 to TRBJ2-7, with 12 bases identical to TRBD2. This CDR3 comprises 14 residues. Germline-derived CDR1 and CDR2 are LNHDA and SQIVND (reference sequence). The J segment lost 3 bases and the V segment lost 6 bases, leaving 3 bases of the junction unmatched. The CDR3 DNA is TGTGCCAGTAGGAGACTAGCGGGAGACTACGAGCAGTACTTC. Its translation is CASRRLAGDYEQYF.

V and J are TRBV7-2 and TRBJ2-2; TRBD1 might be the D (7 bases). V was cut by 5 bases and J by 1 base, with 11 bases left in between. Germline values: CDR1 SGHTA, CDR2 FQGNSA. This CDR3 is 15 amino acids long. The DNA for the CDR3 is TGTGCCAGCAGCCCCCAGGGGGGGAACACCGGGGAGCTGTTTTTT. It yields the protein CASSPQGGNTGELFF.

The chain joins TRBV28 to TRBJ2-3; the D is unclear. Germline values: CDR1 MDHEN, CDR2 SYDVKM. This CDR3 comprises 17 residues. Trimming cost V 2 bases and J 2 bases, with 17 bases left between them. The DNA for the CDR3 is TGTGCCAGCAGTTTAAGGGTTACGGGCCGACTCACAGATACGCAGTATTTT. This encodes CASSLRVTGRLTDTQYF.

This sequence joins TRBV6-6 and TRBJ2-7; D not certain. The CDR3 is made up of 14 amino acids. Trimming left V 2 bases short and J 5 bases short, with 13 bases between. Germline V gene sequence: CDR1 MNHNY, CDR2 SVGAGI (reference sequence). CDR3 region: CASSYTGSGNEQYF. The CDR3 DNA follows: TGTGCCAGCAGTTACACTGGATCTGGGAACGAGCAGTACTTC.

The rearrangement joins TRBV5-1 to TRBJ1-1; no clear D. This CDR3 is 14 amino acids long. Per the germline V gene, CDR1 is SGHRS and CDR2 is YFSETQ. Trimming cost V 0 bases and J 0 bases, with 6 bases left between them. DNA of the CDR3: TGCGCCAGCAGCTTGGAATTAATGAACACTGAAGCTTTCTTT. Amino acids: CASSLELMNTEAFF.

The chain couples TRBV12-5 to TRBJ1-1; no clear D. Germline CDR1 reads LGHNT; CDR2 reads FRNRAP. CDR3 size: 13 residues. V lost 1 base to trimming and J lost 1 base, with 4 bases between them. DNA for the CDR3: TGTGCTAGTGGTTTGGAGACGAACACTGAAGCTTTCTTT. Translating it yields CASGLETNTEAFF.

CDR3: CASSPPGQPNEKLFF. CDR3 nucleotides: TGTGCCAGCTCACCCCCGGGACAGCCTAATGAAAAACTGTTTTTT. This chain connects TRBV18 to TRBJ1-4; 7 bases line up with TRBD1. Germline CDR1 is KGHSH and CDR2 is LQKENI. The V and J ends lost 3 bases and 3 bases, in that order; junction bases with no gene match: 4. CDR3 length: 15 residues.

The chain links TRBV27 to TRBJ1-1; TRBD1 matches 7 bases. The CDR3 has 16 amino acids. Germline V gives CDR1 MNHEY, CDR2 SMNVEV (reference sequence). The trim removed 6 bases at V and 4 bases at J, leaving 14 bases unmatched. Here the CDR3 reads CASSTIREGAATEAFF. For the CDR3, the DNA is TGTGCCAGCAGCACAATTAGGGAGGGGGCGGCCACTGAAGCTTTCTTT.

The V and J genes are TRBV5-5 and TRBJ2-5, with 7 bases fitting TRBD1. In germline, CDR1 is SGHKS, CDR2 YYEKEE (reference sequence). There are 16 residues in the CDR3. V shed 4 bases and J 2 bases; nucleotides not matched to a gene: 11. The CDR3 protein is CASSTPRTGPQETQYF. CDR3 DNA sequence: TGTGCCAGCAGCACTCCAAGGACAGGCCCTCAAGAGACCCAGTACTTC. The variable domain in full, with the rest retrieved from reference TRBV5-5 and TRBJ2-5, is DAGVTQSPTHLIKTRGQQVTLRCSPISGHKSVSWYQQVLGQGPQFIFQYYEKEERGRGNFPDRFSARQFPNYSSELNVNALLLGDSALYLCASSTPRTGPQETQYFGPGTRLLVL.

The chain employs TRBV7-9 and TRBJ1-1, with D unresolved. The length of the CDR3 is 13 residues. The V and J ends lost 3 bases and 2 bases respectively, with 7 bases between them. Per germline, CDR1 SEHNR and CDR2 FQNEAQ (reference sequence). CDR3 sequence: CASSLSSNTEAFF. DNA for the CDR3: TGTGCCAGCAGCTTGTCCAGCAACACTGAAGCTTTCTTT.

The rearrangement uses TRBV19 and TRBJ1-1, with a weak D call TRBD1 (6 bases). Trimming left V 2 bases short and J 8 bases short, with 15 bases between. CDR3 length: 14 residues. The germline V gene encodes CDR1 LNHDA and CDR2 SQIVND (reference sequence). The CDR3 nucleotides read TGTGCCAGTAGTATACGCCCGGACAGTCTAGAAGCTTTCTTT. Its protein product is CASSIRPDSLEAFF. Full variable domain (outside the CDR3, taken from reference TRBV19 and TRBJ1-1): DGGITQSPKYLFRKEGQNVTLSCEQNLNHDAMYWYRQDPGQGLRLIYYSQIVNDFQKGDIAEGYSVSREKKESFPLTVTSAQKNPTAFYLCASSIRPDSLEAFFGQGTRLTVV.

The rearrangement uses TRBV29-1 and TRBJ1-5, with D unclear. V dropped 4 bases and J dropped 6 bases, with 10 bases sitting between them. The germline gives CDR1 SQVTM, CDR2 ANQGSEA. The CDR3 has 12 residues. This chain's CDR3 is CSVGVGGQPQHF. Here the CDR3 DNA reads TGCAGCGTTGGAGTGGGAGGTCAGCCCCAGCATTTT.

The chain is built from TRBV6-1 and TRBJ2-1; 9 bases match TRBD1. Germline V gives CDR1 MNHNS, CDR2 SASEGT. J lost 4 bases, V lost 4 bases, and 11 bases had no gene match. The CDR3 is made up of 17 amino acids. CDR3 coding DNA: TGTGCCAGCAGTGTCCAGACCGGGACAGGGCCTTACAATGAGCAGTTCTTC. This sequence encodes CASSVQTGTGPYNEQFF.